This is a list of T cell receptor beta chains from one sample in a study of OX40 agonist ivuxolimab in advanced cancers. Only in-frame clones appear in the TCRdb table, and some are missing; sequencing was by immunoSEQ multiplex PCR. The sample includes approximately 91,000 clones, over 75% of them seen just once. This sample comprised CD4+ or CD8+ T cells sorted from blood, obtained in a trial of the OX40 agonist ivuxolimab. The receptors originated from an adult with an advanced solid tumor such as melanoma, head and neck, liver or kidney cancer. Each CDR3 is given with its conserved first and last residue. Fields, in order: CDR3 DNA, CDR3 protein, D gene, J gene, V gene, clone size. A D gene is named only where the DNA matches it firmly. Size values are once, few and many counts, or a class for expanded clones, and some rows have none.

cdr3_nt: TGTGCCAGCAGGTCGGGGACAGGGGATAGTCAGCCCCAGCATTTT
cdr3_aa: CASRSGTGDSQPQHF
d_call: TRBD1
j_call: TRBJ1-5
v_call: TRBV2
clone_size: once

cdr3_nt: TGCGCCAGCAGCTTGGTTCCTAGCGGGAGGACAGATACGCAGTATTTT
cdr3_aa: CASSLVPSGRTDTQYF
d_call: TRBD2
j_call: TRBJ2-3
v_call: TRBV5-1
clone_size: -

cdr3_nt: TGTGCCAGCAGCCCATCCGGGACTAGAAAAGATACGCAGTATTTT
cdr3_aa: CASSPSGTRKDTQYF
d_call: TRBD2
j_call: TRBJ2-3
v_call: TRBV7-2
clone_size: -

cdr3_nt: TGTGCCACCAGCAGCCCACTAGATAGCTCGCGTGGAAACACCATATATTTT
cdr3_aa: CATSSPLDSSRGNTIYF
d_call: -
j_call: TRBJ1-3
v_call: TRBV15
clone_size: -

cdr3_nt: TGCAGCGTTGACACTAGCGGGACCTCGGGGCAGTATTTT
cdr3_aa: CSVDTSGTSGQYF
d_call: TRBD2
j_call: TRBJ2-3
v_call: TRBV29-1
clone_size: -

cdr3_nt: TGTGCCATCAGTGCATCCGGGCTTCAGGCCGAAAAACTGTTTTTT
cdr3_aa: CAISASGLQAEKLFF
d_call: -
j_call: TRBJ1-4
v_call: TRBV10-3
clone_size: -

cdr3_nt: TGCGCCAGCAGTTTTGGTGGGATAACTAATGAAAAACTGTTTTTT
cdr3_aa: CASSFGGITNEKLFF
d_call: -
j_call: TRBJ1-4
v_call: TRBV5-1
clone_size: -

cdr3_nt: TGTGCCAGCAGGGGGACAGAGCCCAATACGCAGTATTTT
cdr3_aa: CASRGTEPNTQYF
d_call: TRBD1
j_call: TRBJ2-3
v_call: TRBV2
clone_size: -

cdr3_nt: TGTGCCAGCAGCCCCACCTGGGGCAATCAGCCCCAGCATTTT
cdr3_aa: CASSPTWGNQPQHF
d_call: -
j_call: TRBJ1-5
v_call: TRBV2
clone_size: -

cdr3_nt: TGTGCCAGCAGCTTAGGACCAGGGAGGGATCAGCCCCAGCATTTT
cdr3_aa: CASSLGPGRDQPQHF
d_call: -
j_call: TRBJ1-5
v_call: TRBV11-2
clone_size: -

cdr3_nt: TGCGCCAGCAGCTCTTTGACAGGGCAAACCGGGGAGCTGTTTTTT
cdr3_aa: CASSSLTGQTGELFF
d_call: TRBD1
j_call: TRBJ2-2
v_call: TRBV5-1
clone_size: -

cdr3_nt: TGTGCCAGTAGGGAGATTAGCACAGATACGCAGTATTTT
cdr3_aa: CASREISTDTQYF
d_call: -
j_call: TRBJ2-3
v_call: TRBV19
clone_size: -

cdr3_nt: TGTGCCAGCAGCGCGGGCCAGCCGCACGGCTACACCTTC
cdr3_aa: CASSAGQPHGYTF
d_call: -
j_call: TRBJ1-2
v_call: TRBV9
clone_size: -

cdr3_nt: TGTGCCAGCAGCTGGGACAGGAATGCAGATACGCAGTATTTT
cdr3_aa: CASSWDRNADTQYF
d_call: TRBD1
j_call: TRBJ2-3
v_call: TRBV5-4
clone_size: -

cdr3_nt: TGTGCCAGCAGTCCCGCGGGGCGCGGGTCTTCTTACGAGCAGTACTTC
cdr3_aa: CASSPAGRGSSYEQYF
d_call: -
j_call: TRBJ2-7
v_call: TRBV27
clone_size: -

cdr3_nt: TGTGCCAGCAGCTTAGATGGGGGGAAAGGCTACACCTTC
cdr3_aa: CASSLDGGKGYTF
d_call: -
j_call: TRBJ1-2
v_call: TRBV7-2
clone_size: -

cdr3_nt: TGTGCCAGCACCTCCCCGGGACTAGCGGGAGGAGGGGACTACAATGAGCAGTTCTTC
cdr3_aa: CASTSPGLAGGGDYNEQFF
d_call: TRBD2
j_call: TRBJ2-1
v_call: TRBV27
clone_size: -

cdr3_nt: TGTGCCAGCAGCTTAGGTGGCCTAGCGGAAGGGACCCAGTACTTC
cdr3_aa: CASSLGGLAEGTQYF
d_call: TRBD2
j_call: TRBJ2-5
v_call: TRBV7-6
clone_size: -

cdr3_nt: TGTGCCAGCTCACCGGGACCTCCTGAGCCCCAGCATTTT
cdr3_aa: CASSPGPPEPQHF
d_call: -
j_call: TRBJ1-5
v_call: TRBV18
clone_size: -

cdr3_nt: TGCGCCAGCAGCCAAGAACTAGCGGGAGAGCAAGAGACCCAGTACTTC
cdr3_aa: CASSQELAGEQETQYF
d_call: TRBD2
j_call: TRBJ2-5
v_call: TRBV4-3
clone_size: -

cdr3_nt: TGTGCCAGCAGCGGAAGCGGTCTAGGGGAGGATACGCAGTATTTT
cdr3_aa: CASSGSGLGEDTQYF
d_call: -
j_call: TRBJ2-3
v_call: TRBV9
clone_size: -

cdr3_nt: TGTGCCAGCAGCGTAGAGACAGGGGTGTTGGGAGAGCAGTACTTC
cdr3_aa: CASSVETGVLGEQYF
d_call: TRBD1
j_call: TRBJ2-5
v_call: TRBV9
clone_size: once

cdr3_nt: TGTGCCAGCAGCGTAGGAACAGCAGCAGGCCTAGGGGACACTGAAGCTTTCTTT
cdr3_aa: CASSVGTAAGLGDTEAFF
d_call: -
j_call: TRBJ1-1
v_call: TRBV9
clone_size: -

cdr3_nt: TGCGCCAGCAGCCAAATCAGGGGGCGATGGAGCAATCAGCCCCAGCATTTT
cdr3_aa: CASSQIRGRWSNQPQHF
d_call: TRBD1
j_call: TRBJ1-5
v_call: TRBV4-1
clone_size: -

cdr3_nt: TGTGCCACCAGCAGCGGTCTAGCGGGAGGGTCCCAAGAGACCCAGTACTTC
cdr3_aa: CATSSGLAGGSQETQYF
d_call: TRBD2
j_call: TRBJ2-5
v_call: TRBV15
clone_size: -

cdr3_nt: TGTGCCAGCAGCTCAAACGAGGGTTCACCCCTCCACTTT
cdr3_aa: CASSSNEGSPLHF
d_call: -
j_call: TRBJ1-6
v_call: TRBV7-3
clone_size: -

cdr3_nt: TGTGCCAGCAGTTTAAGGGCCGGGGCGGATAGCAATCAGCCCCAGCATTTT
cdr3_aa: CASSLRAGADSNQPQHF
d_call: -
j_call: TRBJ1-5
v_call: TRBV27
clone_size: -

cdr3_nt: TGTGCCAGCAGCGCCCCGGACGGGGCCGCCAACTATGGCTACACCTTC
cdr3_aa: CASSAPDGAANYGYTF
d_call: -
j_call: TRBJ1-2
v_call: TRBV5-5
clone_size: once

cdr3_nt: TGTGCCAGCAGTCAACAGGGGGCTAGCGGCTACACCTTC
cdr3_aa: CASSQQGASGYTF
d_call: TRBD1
j_call: TRBJ1-2
v_call: TRBV25-1
clone_size: -

cdr3_nt: TGTGCCTGGACAGGGCAAGAGACCCAGTACTTC
cdr3_aa: CAWTGQETQYF
d_call: -
j_call: TRBJ2-5
v_call: TRBV30
clone_size: -

cdr3_nt: TGTGCCAGCAGTTCACCTCGATCTATACACGGGGAGACCCAGTACTTC
cdr3_aa: CASSSPRSIHGETQYF
d_call: -
j_call: TRBJ2-5
v_call: TRBV6-5
clone_size: -

cdr3_nt: TGCGCCAGCAGCTTGGAGGGACAGGGGGACACCGGGGAGCTGTTTTTT
cdr3_aa: CASSLEGQGDTGELFF
d_call: TRBD1
j_call: TRBJ2-2
v_call: TRBV5-1
clone_size: few

cdr3_nt: TGTGCCAGCAGTAAACCTAGCGGGACCCAAGAGACCCAGTACTTC
cdr3_aa: CASSKPSGTQETQYF
d_call: TRBD2
j_call: TRBJ2-5
v_call: TRBV7-2
clone_size: once

cdr3_nt: TGTGCCAGCCTCTACCGGGGCACCGGGGAGCTGTTTTTT
cdr3_aa: CASLYRGTGELFF
d_call: -
j_call: TRBJ2-2
v_call: TRBV27
clone_size: -

cdr3_nt: TGTGCCAGCAGTGAAGTTCTCCCAGGGGGTAGTTCACGCGGGGCCAACGTCCTGACTTTC
cdr3_aa: CASSEVLPGGSSRGANVLTF
d_call: TRBD1
j_call: TRBJ2-6
v_call: TRBV6-1
clone_size: -

cdr3_nt: TGTGCCAGTAGTGGACAGGGGTTCGGCTATGGCTACACCTTC
cdr3_aa: CASSGQGFGYGYTF
d_call: TRBD1
j_call: TRBJ1-2
v_call: TRBV19
clone_size: -

cdr3_nt: TGTGCCAGCATTCGGACTCTGGGGGGCGCACTCGAAGCTTTCTTT
cdr3_aa: CASIRTLGGALEAFF
d_call: -
j_call: TRBJ1-1
v_call: TRBV27
clone_size: -

cdr3_nt: TGTGCCAGCAGCGACTCGGGACAGGGTTTTAACGAGCAGTACTTC
cdr3_aa: CASSDSGQGFNEQYF
d_call: TRBD1
j_call: TRBJ2-7
v_call: TRBV7-3
clone_size: -

cdr3_nt: TGTGCCAGCAGCCCAGTCCAGCGGAAATACAATGAGCAGTTCTTC
cdr3_aa: CASSPVQRKYNEQFF
d_call: -
j_call: TRBJ2-1
v_call: TRBV6-6
clone_size: -

cdr3_nt: TGCAGTGCCCTACACGGAGATACGCAGTATTTT
cdr3_aa: CSALHGDTQYF
d_call: -
j_call: TRBJ2-3
v_call: TRBV20-1
clone_size: -

cdr3_nt: TGTGCCAGCAGCGTAGTCGCCGGGACTAGCGTCACCGGGGAGCTGTTTTTT
cdr3_aa: CASSVVAGTSVTGELFF
d_call: TRBD2
j_call: TRBJ2-2
v_call: TRBV9
clone_size: -

cdr3_nt: TGTGCCAGGAAGGGAACGGGCTCCTACAATGAGCAGTTCTTC
cdr3_aa: CARKGTGSYNEQFF
d_call: -
j_call: TRBJ2-1
v_call: TRBV7-3
clone_size: -

cdr3_nt: TGTGCCAGCAGGGGACAGGGGGCGTTTCAAAACATTCAGTACTTC
cdr3_aa: CASRGQGAFQNIQYF
d_call: TRBD1
j_call: TRBJ2-4
v_call: TRBV27
clone_size: -

cdr3_nt: TGTGCCAGCAGTGAAGGAAACTCCAGACAGCCCCAGCATTTT
cdr3_aa: CASSEGNSRQPQHF
d_call: -
j_call: TRBJ1-5
v_call: TRBV6-5
clone_size: once

cdr3_nt: TGTGCCAGCAGCTTGGGCTTCGGGAACTATGGCTACACCTTC
cdr3_aa: CASSLGFGNYGYTF
d_call: -
j_call: TRBJ1-2
v_call: TRBV5-6
clone_size: -

cdr3_nt: TGTGCCAGCAGTGTTTCAATGAACACTGAAGCTTTCTTT
cdr3_aa: CASSVSMNTEAFF
d_call: -
j_call: TRBJ1-1
v_call: TRBV6-4
clone_size: -

cdr3_nt: TGTGCCAGCTCAACGGCAGGTATCATGACCTACGAGCAGTACTTC
cdr3_aa: CASSTAGIMTYEQYF
d_call: -
j_call: TRBJ2-7
v_call: TRBV18
clone_size: -

cdr3_nt: TGTGCCAGCAGCACACTAGCGGGAGGAGCCGGGGAGCTGTTTTTT
cdr3_aa: CASSTLAGGAGELFF
d_call: TRBD2
j_call: TRBJ2-2
v_call: TRBV7-3
clone_size: -

cdr3_nt: TGTGCCAGCAGCTTTTGGCGCTATAGCAATCAGCCCCAGCATTTT
cdr3_aa: CASSFWRYSNQPQHF
d_call: -
j_call: TRBJ1-5
v_call: TRBV5-6
clone_size: -

cdr3_nt: TGTGCCAGCAGAAGTGGAACCCAATACAATGAGCAGTTCTTC
cdr3_aa: CASRSGTQYNEQFF
d_call: -
j_call: TRBJ2-1
v_call: TRBV11-3
clone_size: -

cdr3_nt: TGTGCCACCAGCAGGAGCTACGATACGCAGTATTTT
cdr3_aa: CATSRSYDTQYF
d_call: -
j_call: TRBJ2-3
v_call: TRBV15
clone_size: -

cdr3_nt: TGCGCCAGCAGCTTGGCCAGTGGGGTTTACAATGAGCAGTTCTTC
cdr3_aa: CASSLASGVYNEQFF
d_call: -
j_call: TRBJ2-1
v_call: TRBV5-1
clone_size: -

cdr3_nt: TGTGCCAGCAGCTTAGGCTCGGGCGGCACCGGGGAGCTGTTTTTT
cdr3_aa: CASSLGSGGTGELFF
d_call: -
j_call: TRBJ2-2
v_call: TRBV7-8
clone_size: -

cdr3_nt: TGCAGTGCTAGCGACTATGGCTACACCTTC
cdr3_aa: CSASDYGYTF
d_call: -
j_call: TRBJ1-2
v_call: TRBV20-1
clone_size: -

cdr3_nt: TGTGCCACCCTAGGTGGGAGTTACTCCTACGAGCAGTACTTC
cdr3_aa: CATLGGSYSYEQYF
d_call: -
j_call: TRBJ2-7
v_call: TRBV28
clone_size: once

cdr3_nt: TGTGCCAGCAGTGAATATGGCACCGCAGATACGCAGTATTTT
cdr3_aa: CASSEYGTADTQYF
d_call: -
j_call: TRBJ2-3
v_call: TRBV6-1
clone_size: once

cdr3_nt: TGTGCCAGCAGTTCACCAAGCGAGCAGTACTTC
cdr3_aa: CASSSPSEQYF
d_call: -
j_call: TRBJ2-7
v_call: TRBV28
clone_size: few

cdr3_nt: TGTGCCAGCAGAAAGGGAGTCCTTAACACCGGGGAGCTGTTTTTT
cdr3_aa: CASRKGVLNTGELFF
d_call: -
j_call: TRBJ2-2
v_call: TRBV25-1
clone_size: few

cdr3_nt: TGCGCCAGCAGCCCGGGGCGGTTCTATGGCTACACCTTC
cdr3_aa: CASSPGRFYGYTF
d_call: -
j_call: TRBJ1-2
v_call: TRBV5-1
clone_size: -